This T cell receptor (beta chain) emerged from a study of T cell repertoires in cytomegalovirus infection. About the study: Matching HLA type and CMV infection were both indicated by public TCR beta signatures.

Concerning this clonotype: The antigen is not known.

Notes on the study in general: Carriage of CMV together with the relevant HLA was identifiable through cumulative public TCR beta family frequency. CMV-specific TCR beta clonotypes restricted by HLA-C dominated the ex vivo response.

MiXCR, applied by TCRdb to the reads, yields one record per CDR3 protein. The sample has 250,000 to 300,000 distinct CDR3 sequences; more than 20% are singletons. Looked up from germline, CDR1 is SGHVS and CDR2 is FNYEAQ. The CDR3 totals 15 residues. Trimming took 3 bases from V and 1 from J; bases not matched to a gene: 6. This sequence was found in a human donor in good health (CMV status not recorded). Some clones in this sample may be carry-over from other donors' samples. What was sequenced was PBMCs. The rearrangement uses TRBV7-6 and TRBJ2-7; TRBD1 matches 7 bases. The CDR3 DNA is TGTGCCAGCAGCTTCGGGACAGAGAGTTCCTACGAGCAGTACTTC. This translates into CASSFGTESSYEQYF. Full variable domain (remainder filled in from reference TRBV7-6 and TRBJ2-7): GAGVSQSPRYKVTKRGQDVALRCDPISGHVSLYWYRQALGQGPEFLTYFNYEAQQDKSGLPNDRFSAERPEGSISTLTIQRTEQRDSAMYRCASSFGTESSYEQYFGPGTRLTVT.